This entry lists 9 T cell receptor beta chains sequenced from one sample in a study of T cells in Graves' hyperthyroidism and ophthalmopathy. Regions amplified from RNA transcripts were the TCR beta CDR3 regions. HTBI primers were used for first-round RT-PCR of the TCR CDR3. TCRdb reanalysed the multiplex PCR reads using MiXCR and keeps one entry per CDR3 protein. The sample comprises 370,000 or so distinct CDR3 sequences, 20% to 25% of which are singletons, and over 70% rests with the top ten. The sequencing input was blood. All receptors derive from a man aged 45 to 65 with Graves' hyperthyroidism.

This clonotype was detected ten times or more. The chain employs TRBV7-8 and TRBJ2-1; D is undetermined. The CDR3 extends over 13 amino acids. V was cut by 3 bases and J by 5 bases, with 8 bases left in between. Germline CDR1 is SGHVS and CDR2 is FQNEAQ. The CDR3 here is CASSFMAHNEQFF. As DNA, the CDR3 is TGTGCCAGCAGCTTTATGGCACACAATGAGCAGTTCTTC.

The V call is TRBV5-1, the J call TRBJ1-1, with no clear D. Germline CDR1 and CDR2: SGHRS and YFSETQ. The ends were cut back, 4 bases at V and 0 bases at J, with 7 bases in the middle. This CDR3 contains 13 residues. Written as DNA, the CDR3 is TGCGCCAGCAGCGCGTACATGAACACTGAAGCTTTCTTT. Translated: CASSAYMNTEAFF. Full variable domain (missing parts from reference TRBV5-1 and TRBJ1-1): KAGVTQTPRYLIKTRGQQVTLSCSPISGHRSVSWYQQTPGQGLQFLFEYFSETQRNKGNFPGRFSGRQFSNSRSEMNVSTLELGDSALYLCASSAYMNTEAFFGQGTRLTVV.

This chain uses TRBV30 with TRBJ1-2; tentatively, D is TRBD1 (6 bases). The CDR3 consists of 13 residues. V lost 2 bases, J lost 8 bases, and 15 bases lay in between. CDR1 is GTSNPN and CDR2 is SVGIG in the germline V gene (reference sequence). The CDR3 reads CAWSLAGAQGYTF. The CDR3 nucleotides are TGTGCCTGGAGTCTTGCGGGGGCGCAAGGCTACACCTTC.

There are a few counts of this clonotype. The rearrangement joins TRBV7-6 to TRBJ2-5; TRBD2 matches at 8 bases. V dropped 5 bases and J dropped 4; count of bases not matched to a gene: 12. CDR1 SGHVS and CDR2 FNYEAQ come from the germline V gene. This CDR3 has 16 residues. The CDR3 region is CASSQWTSRSSETQYF. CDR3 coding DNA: TGTGCCAGCAGCCAATGGACTAGCCGGAGCTCAGAGACCCAGTACTTC.

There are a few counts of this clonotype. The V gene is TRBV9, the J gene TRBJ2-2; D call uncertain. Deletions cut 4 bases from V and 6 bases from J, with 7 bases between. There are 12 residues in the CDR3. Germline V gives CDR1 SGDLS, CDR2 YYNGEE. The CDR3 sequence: CASSTTSGELFF. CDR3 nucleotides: TGTGCCAGCAGCACCACCTCCGGGGAGCTGTTTTTT.

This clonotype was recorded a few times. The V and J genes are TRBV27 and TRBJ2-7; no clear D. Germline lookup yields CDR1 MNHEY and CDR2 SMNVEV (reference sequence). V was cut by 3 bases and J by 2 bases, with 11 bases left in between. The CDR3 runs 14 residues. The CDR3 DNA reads TGTGCCAGCAGTTTCATGTGGGCCGCCTACGAGCAGTACTTC. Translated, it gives CASSFMWAAYEQYF.

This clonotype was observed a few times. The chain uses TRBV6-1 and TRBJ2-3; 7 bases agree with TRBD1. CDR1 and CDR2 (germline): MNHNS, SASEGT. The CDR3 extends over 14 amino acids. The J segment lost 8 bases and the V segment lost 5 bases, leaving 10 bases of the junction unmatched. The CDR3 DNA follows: TGTGCCAGCAGTTTCCAGGGGGAAGCCGGTACGCAGTATTTT. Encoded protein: CASSFQGEAGTQYF.

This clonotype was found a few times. This chain's CDR3 is CASKEYTPSMNTEAFF. In DNA, the CDR3 is TGTGCCAGCAAAGAGTACACGCCCTCTATGAACACTGAAGCTTTCTTT. V gene TRBV6-1 combines with J gene TRBJ1-1; the D is unclear. Germline CDR1 MNHNS, CDR2 SASEGT. V lost 7 bases and J lost 0, with 18 bases in between. This CDR3 spans 16 amino acids.

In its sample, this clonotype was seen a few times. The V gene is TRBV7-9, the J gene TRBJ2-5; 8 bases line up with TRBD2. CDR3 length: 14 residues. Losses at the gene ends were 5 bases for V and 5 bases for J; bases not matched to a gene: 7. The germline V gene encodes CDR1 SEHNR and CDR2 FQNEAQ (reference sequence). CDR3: CASSPSGRTETQYF. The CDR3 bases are TGTGCCAGCAGCCCAAGCGGGAGAACGGAGACCCAGTACTTC.